This T cell receptor (beta chain) was recorded in a study of blood T cell repertoires in COVID-19. Study details: The analysed material was cDNA or gDNA that came from T cells, B-cell-depleted T cells, or PBMCs.

The length of the CDR3 is 16 residues. Germline CDR1 and CDR2: SGHKS and YYEKEE (reference sequence). The V and J ends lost 6 bases and 3 bases respectively, with 18 bases between them. Original processing methods: Using reference gene primer amplification, nucleated cell counts were estimated. TCRdb keeps only in-frame clones here, not all; method: immunoSEQ multiplex PCR. The V and J calls and clone size come from that table; D and trimming were worked out from the DNA. The table lists 180,000 or so clones, more than 80% of them singletons, with around 7.8% in the top ten. This receptor was obtained from a woman aged 55 to 70 with acute or convalescent COVID-19. Sequencing was done on a sample of peripheral blood. The chain couples TRBV5-5 to TRBJ1-4, with a weak D call TRBD1 (6 bases). The CDR3 DNA is TGTGCCAGCAAGGGGGACCCCGGCATTGCTAATGAAAAACTGTTTTTT. This encodes CASKGDPGIANEKLFF.